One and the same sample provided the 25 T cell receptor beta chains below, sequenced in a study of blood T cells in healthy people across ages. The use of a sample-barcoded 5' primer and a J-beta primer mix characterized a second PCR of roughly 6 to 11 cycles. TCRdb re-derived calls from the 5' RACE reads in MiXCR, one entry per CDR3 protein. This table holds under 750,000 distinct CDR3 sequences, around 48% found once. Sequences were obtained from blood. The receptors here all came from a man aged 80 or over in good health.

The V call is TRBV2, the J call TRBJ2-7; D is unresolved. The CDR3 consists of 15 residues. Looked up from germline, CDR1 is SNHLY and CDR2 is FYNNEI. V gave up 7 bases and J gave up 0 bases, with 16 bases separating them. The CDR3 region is CASKINVGSSYEQYF. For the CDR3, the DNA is TGTGCCAGCAAGATCAACGTGGGGTCCTCCTACGAGCAGTACTTC.

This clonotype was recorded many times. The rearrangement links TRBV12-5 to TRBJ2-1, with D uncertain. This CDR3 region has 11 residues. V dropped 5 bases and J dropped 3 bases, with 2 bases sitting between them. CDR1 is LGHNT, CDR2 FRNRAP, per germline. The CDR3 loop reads CASGVYNEQFF. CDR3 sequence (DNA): TGTGCTAGTGGTGTCTACAATGAGCAGTTCTTC.

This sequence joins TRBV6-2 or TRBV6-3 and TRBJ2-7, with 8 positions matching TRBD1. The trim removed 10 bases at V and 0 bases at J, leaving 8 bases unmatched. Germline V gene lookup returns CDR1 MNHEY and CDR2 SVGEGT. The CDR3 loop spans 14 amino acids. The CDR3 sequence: CATASGGYSYEQYF. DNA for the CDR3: TGTGCCACCGCCTCAGGGGGCTACTCCTACGAGCAGTACTTC.

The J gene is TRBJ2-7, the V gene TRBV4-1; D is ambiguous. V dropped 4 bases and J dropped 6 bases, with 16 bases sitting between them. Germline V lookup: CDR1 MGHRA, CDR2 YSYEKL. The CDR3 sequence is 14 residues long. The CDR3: CASSPRDWVSEQYF. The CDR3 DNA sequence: TGCGCCAGCAGCCCGAGAGATTGGGTAAGCGAGCAGTACTTC.

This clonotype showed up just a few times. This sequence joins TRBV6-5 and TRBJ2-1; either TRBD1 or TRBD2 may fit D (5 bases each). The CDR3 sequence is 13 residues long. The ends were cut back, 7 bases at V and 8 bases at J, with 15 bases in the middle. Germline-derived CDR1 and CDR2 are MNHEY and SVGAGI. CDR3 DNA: TGTGCCAGCATTCAGACCGGGGCCCATGAGCAGTTCTTC. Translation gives CASIQTGAHEQFF.

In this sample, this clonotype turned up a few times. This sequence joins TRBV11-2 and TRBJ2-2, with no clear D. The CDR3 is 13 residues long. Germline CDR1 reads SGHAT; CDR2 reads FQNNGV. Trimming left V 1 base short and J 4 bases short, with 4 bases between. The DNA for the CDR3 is TGTGCCAGCAGCTTAGGGGGCACCGGGGAGCTGTTTTTT. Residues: CASSLGGTGELFF.

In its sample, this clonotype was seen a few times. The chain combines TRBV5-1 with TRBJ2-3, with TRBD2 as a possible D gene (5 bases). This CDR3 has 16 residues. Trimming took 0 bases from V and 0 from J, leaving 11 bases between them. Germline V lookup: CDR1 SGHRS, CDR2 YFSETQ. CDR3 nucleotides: TGCGCCAGCAGCTTGGACGGGAACCCTAGCACAGATACGCAGTATTTT. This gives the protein CASSLDGNPSTDTQYF.

Written as DNA, the CDR3 is TGCAGTGCTAGCGGTGGGACAGCAAACAATGAGCAGTTCTTC. It is translated as CSASGGTANNEQFF. The gene calls are TRBV20-1 and TRBJ2-1, with 7 positions matching TRBD1. Trimming at V came to 3 bases and at J to 5 bases, leaving 7 bases not matched to a gene. Looked up from germline, CDR1 is DFQATT and CDR2 is SNEGSKA (reference sequence). This CDR3 spans 14 amino acids.

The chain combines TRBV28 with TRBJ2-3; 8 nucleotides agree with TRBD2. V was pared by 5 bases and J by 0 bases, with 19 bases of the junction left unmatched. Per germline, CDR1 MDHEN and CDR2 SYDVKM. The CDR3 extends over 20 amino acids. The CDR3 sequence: CASSTPNTVAGGPSTDTQYF. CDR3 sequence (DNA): TGTGCCAGCAGTACACCGAATACCGTGGCGGGGGGTCCTAGCACAGATACGCAGTATTTT.

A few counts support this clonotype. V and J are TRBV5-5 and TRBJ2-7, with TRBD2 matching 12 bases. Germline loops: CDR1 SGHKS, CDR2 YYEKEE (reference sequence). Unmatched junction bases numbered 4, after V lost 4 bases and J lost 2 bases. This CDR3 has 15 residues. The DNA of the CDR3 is TGTGCCAGCAGCAACGGACTAGCGGGACCCTACGAGCAGTACTTC. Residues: CASSNGLAGPYEQYF.

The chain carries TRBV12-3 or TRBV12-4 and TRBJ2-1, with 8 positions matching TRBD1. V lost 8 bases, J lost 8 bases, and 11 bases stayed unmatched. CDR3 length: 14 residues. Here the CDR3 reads CASGSGTGRHEQFF. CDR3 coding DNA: TGTGCCAGCGGGTCCGGGACAGGACGGCATGAGCAGTTCTTC.

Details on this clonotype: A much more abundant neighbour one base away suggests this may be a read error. CDR3 in DNA: TGTGCCGGCAGTTTGTTTCAGGGAGACGGCTACACCTTC. It specifies CAGSLFQGDGYTF. The chain is built from TRBV12-3 or TRBV12-4 and TRBJ1-2; D possibly corresponds to TRBD1 (5 bases). CDR3 length: 13 amino acids.

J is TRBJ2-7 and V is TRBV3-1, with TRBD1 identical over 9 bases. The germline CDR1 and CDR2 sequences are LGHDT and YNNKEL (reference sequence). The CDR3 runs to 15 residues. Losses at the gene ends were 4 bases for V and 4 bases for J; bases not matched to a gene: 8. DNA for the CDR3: TGTGCCAGCAGCCCTACAGGGGGCGGATCTTACGAGCAGTACTTC. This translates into CASSPTGGGSYEQYF.

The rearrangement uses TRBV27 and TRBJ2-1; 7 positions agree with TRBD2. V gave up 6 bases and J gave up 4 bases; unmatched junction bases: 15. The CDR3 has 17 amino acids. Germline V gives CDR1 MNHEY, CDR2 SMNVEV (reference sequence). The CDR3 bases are TGTGCCAGCAGCCCTTTAATTACGGGGGGTACTTACAATGAGCAGTTCTTC. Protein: CASSPLITGGTYNEQFF.

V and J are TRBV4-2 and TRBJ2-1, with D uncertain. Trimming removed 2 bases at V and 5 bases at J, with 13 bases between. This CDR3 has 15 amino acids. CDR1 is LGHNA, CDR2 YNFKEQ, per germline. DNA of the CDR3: TGTGCCAGCAGCCAACAGGCCCCAACTGACAATGAGCAGTTCTTC. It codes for CASSQQAPTDNEQFF.

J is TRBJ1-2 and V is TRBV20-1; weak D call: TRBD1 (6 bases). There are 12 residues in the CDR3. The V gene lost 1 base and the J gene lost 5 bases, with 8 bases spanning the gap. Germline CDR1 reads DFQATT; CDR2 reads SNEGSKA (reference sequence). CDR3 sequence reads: CSARGQEYGYTF. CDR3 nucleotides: TGCAGTGCTAGAGGACAGGAGTATGGCTACACCTTC.

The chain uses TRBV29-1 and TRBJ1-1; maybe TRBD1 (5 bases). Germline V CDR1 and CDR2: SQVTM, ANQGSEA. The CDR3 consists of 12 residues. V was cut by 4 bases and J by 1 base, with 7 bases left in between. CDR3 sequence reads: CSVVRGNTEAFF. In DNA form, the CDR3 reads TGCAGCGTTGTTAGGGGGAACACTGAAGCTTTCTTT.

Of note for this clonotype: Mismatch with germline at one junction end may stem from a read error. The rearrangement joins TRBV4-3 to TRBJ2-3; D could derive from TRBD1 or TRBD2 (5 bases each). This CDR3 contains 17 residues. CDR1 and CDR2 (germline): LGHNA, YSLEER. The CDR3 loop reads CAGSQARGVGSADTQYF. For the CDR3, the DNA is TGCGCCGGCAGCCAAGCCCGAGGGGTTGGGAGTGCAGATACGCAGTATTTT.

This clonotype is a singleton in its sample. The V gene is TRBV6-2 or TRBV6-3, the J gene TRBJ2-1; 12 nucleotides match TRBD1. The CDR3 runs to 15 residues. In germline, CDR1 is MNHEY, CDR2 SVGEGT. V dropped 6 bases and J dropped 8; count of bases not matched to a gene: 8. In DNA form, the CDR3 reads TGTGCCAGCAGCAAGGGACAGGGGGCGGTCGATGAGCAGTTCTTC. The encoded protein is CASSKGQGAVDEQFF.

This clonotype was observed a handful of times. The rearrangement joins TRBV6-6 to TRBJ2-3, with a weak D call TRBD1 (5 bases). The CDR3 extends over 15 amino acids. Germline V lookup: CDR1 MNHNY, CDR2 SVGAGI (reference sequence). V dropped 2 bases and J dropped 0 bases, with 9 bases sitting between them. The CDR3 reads CASSYRGSSTDTQYF. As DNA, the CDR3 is TGTGCCAGCAGTTACAGGGGTTCTAGCACAGATACGCAGTATTTT.

The CDR3, as DNA: TGTGCCAGCAGACCCCGACAGGGGGCAGGGGAAAAACTGTTTTTT. It translates to CASRPRQGAGEKLFF. V is TRBV6-1 and J is TRBJ1-4, with 10 bases matching TRBD1. The CDR3 sequence is 15 residues long. J gave up 8 bases and V 6 bases, and 9 bases lay outside the gene matches. Germline V gene sequence: CDR1 MNHNS, CDR2 SASEGT.

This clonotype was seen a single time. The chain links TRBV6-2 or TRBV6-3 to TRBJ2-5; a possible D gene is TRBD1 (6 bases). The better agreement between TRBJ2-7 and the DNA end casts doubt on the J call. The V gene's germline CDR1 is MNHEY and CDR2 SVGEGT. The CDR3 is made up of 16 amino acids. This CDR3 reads CASSYGAGVGIYEQYF. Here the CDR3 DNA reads TGTGCCAGCAGTTACGGAGCAGGGGTGGGAATCTACGAGCAGTACTTC.

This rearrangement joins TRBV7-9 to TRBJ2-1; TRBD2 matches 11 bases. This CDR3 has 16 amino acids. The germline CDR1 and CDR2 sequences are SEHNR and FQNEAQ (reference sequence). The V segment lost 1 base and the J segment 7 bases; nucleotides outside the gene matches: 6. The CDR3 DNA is TGTGCCAGCAGCTTAGATGTGGCTAGCGGGAGGAATGAGCAGTTCTTC. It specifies CASSLDVASGRNEQFF.

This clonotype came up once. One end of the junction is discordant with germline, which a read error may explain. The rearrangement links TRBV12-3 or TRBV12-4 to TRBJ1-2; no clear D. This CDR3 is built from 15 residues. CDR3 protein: CASSSVIGRNYGYIF. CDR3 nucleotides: TGTGCCAGCAGTTCTGTTATTGGTCGTAACTATGGCTACATCTTC.

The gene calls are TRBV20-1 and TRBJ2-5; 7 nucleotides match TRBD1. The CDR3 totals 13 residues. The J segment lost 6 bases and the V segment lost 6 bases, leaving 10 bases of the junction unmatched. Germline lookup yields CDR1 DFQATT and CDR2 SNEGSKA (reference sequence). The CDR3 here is CSAPTGPGKTQYF. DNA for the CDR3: TGCAGTGCCCCGACAGGGCCCGGGAAGACCCAGTACTTC.